These 30 T cell receptor beta chains came from one sample sequenced in a study of blood T cell repertoires in COVID-19. The repertoire was sequenced with immunoSEQ multiplex PCR; TCRdb's copy has only in-frame clones and lacks some. The sample comprises approximately 170,000 clones, 86% of which are singletons, and 7% rests with the top ten. What was sequenced was peripheral blood. The receptors derive from a woman older than 75 in a cohort sampled during active or convalescent COVID-19.

The chain combines TRBV6-5 with TRBJ2-3; D is perhaps TRBD2 (5 bases). Trimming cost V 3 bases and J 3 bases, with 16 bases left between them. This CDR3 spans 16 amino acids. Germline V gives CDR1 MNHEY, CDR2 SVGAGI. CDR3 amino acids: CASSYQPGKTTDTQYF. For the CDR3, the DNA is TGTGCCAGCAGTTATCAACCCGGGAAGACGACAGATACGCAGTATTTT.

The rearrangement uses TRBV5-1 and TRBJ2-3; tentative D call: TRBD1 (6 bases). The CDR3 consists of 17 residues. V lost 0 bases and J lost 2, with 16 bases in between. Germline CDR1 is SGHRS and CDR2 is YFSETQ. The CDR3 protein is CASSLEQGGESTDTQYF. Here the CDR3 DNA reads TGCGCCAGCAGCTTGGAACAGGGTGGTGAATCCACAGATACGCAGTATTTT.

The chain links TRBV5-1 to TRBJ1-5; 7 bases align to TRBD1. This CDR3 has 14 residues. With V trimmed by 4 bases and J by 7 bases, 8 bases remained unmatched. Germline V lookup: CDR1 SGHRS, CDR2 YFSETQ. The CDR3 is CASSLGTASQPQHF. The CDR3 nucleotides are TGCGCCAGCAGCCTTGGGACAGCGAGCCAGCCCCAGCATTTT.

This sequence joins TRBV28 and TRBJ1-2, with D tentatively TRBD1 (5 bases). The germline V and J ends were trimmed by 7 bases and 5 bases, with 14 bases remaining between them. The CDR3 totals 13 residues. The germline V gene has CDR1 MDHEN and CDR2 SYDVKM. In DNA, the CDR3 is TGTGCCAGCAAGTCGGGACTTTGGTATGGCTACACCTTC. It codes for CASKSGLWYGYTF.

The chain couples TRBV30 to TRBJ1-4, with 10 positions matching TRBD1. Germline trimming cut 4 bases from V and 7 bases from J; bases unmatched to any gene: 12. This CDR3 comprises 16 residues. The V gene's germline CDR1 is GTSNPN and CDR2 SVGIG (reference sequence). The CDR3 coding sequence is TGTGCCTGGATTCCGCGGACAGGGGGATTTGGTGAAAAACTGTTTTTT. This translates into CAWIPRTGGFGEKLFF.

This sequence joins TRBV15 and TRBJ2-7; 8 bases match TRBD2. The junction had 4 bases not matched to a gene; V was cut back by 1 base and J by 5 bases. The CDR3 loop spans 14 amino acids. The germline gives CDR1 LNHNV, CDR2 YYDKDF (reference sequence). The CDR3 protein is CATSRGGLGNEQYV. The CDR3 DNA is TGTGCCACCAGCAGAGGGGGACTAGGAAACGAGCAGTACGTC.

This chain uses TRBV27 with TRBJ2-2, with TRBD1 as a possible D gene (5 bases). CDR1 is MNHEY, CDR2 SMNVEV, per germline (reference sequence). With 6 bases removed from V and 7 bases from J, the gap between germline ends came to 12 bases. The CDR3 extends over 13 amino acids. The CDR3 bases are TGTGCCAGCAGAAGCAGGGTTGGCGGGGAGCTGTTTTTT. It yields the protein CASRSRVGGELFF.

The V and J genes are TRBV6-5 and TRBJ1-1; D may be TRBD1 (6 bases). CDR1 is MNHEY and CDR2 is SVGAGI in the germline V gene. V was shortened by 6 bases and J by 5 bases, with 19 bases between the two germline ends. The CDR3 length is 15 residues. The CDR3 coding sequence is TGTGCCAGCAGGCCGGGCGTGTGGGGGCGGACTGAAGCTTTCTTT. Translated: CASRPGVWGRTEAFF.

This clone was seen a single time. The chain carries TRBV25-1 and TRBJ1-6, with D possibly TRBD1 on 6 matching bases. Trimming took off 3 bases at V and 2 bases at J, with 11 bases between the two ends. CDR1 is MGHDK, CDR2 SYGVNS, per germline. The CDR3 contains 16 residues. This CDR3 reads CASSEPGGPYNSPLHF. CDR3 nucleotide sequence: TGTGCCAGCAGTGAGCCGGGGGGCCCCTATAATTCACCCCTCCACTTT.

The rearrangement uses TRBV3-1 (or the pseudogene TRBV3-2) and TRBJ2-1, with 8 bases that match TRBD2. This CDR3 has 18 amino acids. Germline assignment: CDR1 LGHDT and CDR2 YNNKEL (reference sequence). With V trimmed by 3 bases and J by 0 bases, 10 bases remained unmatched. The CDR3 loop is CASSQIGTSGNSYNEQFF. The CDR3 DNA is TGTGCCAGCAGCCAGATTGGAACTAGCGGAAACTCCTACAATGAGCAGTTCTTC.

This clone was recorded once. Here the CDR3 DNA reads TGTGCCAGCAGTGAAGGGGACAGGGTCTATGGCTACACCTTC. As protein: CASSEGDRVYGYTF. The V call is TRBV6-1, the J call TRBJ1-2, with 9 bases fitting TRBD1. Germline-derived CDR1 and CDR2 are MNHNS and SASEGT. V dropped 1 base and J dropped 4; count of bases not matched to a gene: 1. The CDR3 contains 14 residues.

This sequence joins TRBV3-1 (or the pseudogene TRBV3-2) and TRBJ2-1; 9 bases are a match to TRBD2. The CDR3 is 15 residues long. Germline assignment: CDR1 LGHDT and CDR2 YNNKEL (reference sequence). V lost 5 bases and J lost 5; bases outside the gene matches: 7. The chain's CDR3 is CASSTAAGGNNEQFF. CDR3 in DNA: TGTGCCAGCAGCACGGCCGCGGGGGGGAACAATGAGCAGTTCTTC.

This clone was recorded only once. The chain is built from TRBV4-1 and TRBJ2-7; no definite D call. The V end was cut by 0 bases, the J end by 0 bases, with 18 bases between. CDR1 MGHRA and CDR2 YSYEKL come from the germline V gene. The CDR3 runs 18 residues. The CDR3 protein is CASSQDPGVKHISYEQYF. The CDR3 region has the DNA TGCGCCAGCAGCCAAGATCCAGGCGTCAAACACATCTCCTACGAGCAGTACTTC.

The chain couples TRBV5-1 to TRBJ2-3, with 10 bases identical to TRBD2. Germline CDR1 and CDR2: SGHRS and YFSETQ. Germline trimming cut 2 bases from V and 4 bases from J; bases unmatched to any gene: 7. The CDR3 sequence is 16 residues long. The CDR3 nucleotides read TGCGCCAGCAGCTTAGCGGGGGGGCTTCTATCAGATACGCAGTATTTT. Its protein is CASSLAGGLLSDTQYF.

This clone was detected only once. This chain joins TRBV27 and TRBJ2-1; TRBD2 matches 11 bases. CDR1 MNHEY and CDR2 SMNVEV come from the germline V gene (reference sequence). CDR3 length equals 15 residues. The junction had 5 bases not matched to a gene; V was cut back by 6 bases and J by 4 bases. The CDR3 sequence is CASSNSGGGYNEQFF. The CDR3 DNA reads as TGTGCCAGCAGCAATAGCGGGGGGGGATACAATGAGCAGTTCTTC.

The rearrangement links TRBV19 to TRBJ1-2, with D possibly matching TRBD1 (6 bases). Per the germline V gene, CDR1 is LNHDA and CDR2 is SQIVND (reference sequence). The CDR3 covers 13 residues. The V and J ends lost 3 bases and 4 bases respectively, with 9 bases between them. The CDR3 nucleotides are TGTGCCAGTAGTATTGGGGGCCTCTATGGCTACACCTTC. As protein: CASSIGGLYGYTF.

This clone was detected only once. The chain links TRBV7-9 to TRBJ2-3; 8 positions agree with TRBD2. Per the germline V gene, CDR1 is SEHNR and CDR2 is FQNEAQ (reference sequence). This CDR3 region has 13 residues. V was clipped by 6 bases and J by 4 bases; unmatched bases: 3. CDR3 DNA sequence: TGTGCCAGCAGTTTACTAGCGGCAGATACGCAGTATTTT. Translated: CASSLLAADTQYF.

For the CDR3, the DNA is TGTGCCAGTAGCCGTGGAAAAGGTTACAGGGGGATTAACTATGGCTACACCTTC. Translated, it gives CASSRGKGYRGINYGYTF. The chain has TRBV19 and TRBJ1-2; 8 bases match TRBD1. Trimming took 6 bases from V and 1 from J; bases not matched to a gene: 16. CDR1 and CDR2 from the germline V gene are LNHDA and SQIVND (reference sequence). The CDR3 covers 18 residues.

The V call is TRBV29-1, the J call TRBJ1-2; D gene ambiguous. The CDR3 extends over 13 amino acids. The V gene's germline CDR1 is SQVTM and CDR2 ANQGSEA. The V end lost 1 base, the J end lost 8 bases, and 14 bases lay between the germline ends. The CDR3 spells CSVEALPGGGYTF. Written as DNA, the CDR3 is TGCAGCGTTGAAGCGTTGCCTGGAGGAGGCTACACCTTC.

The genes are TRBV6-5 and TRBJ2-1, with 8 bases fitting TRBD2. The CDR3 is 14 amino acids. The germline V gene encodes CDR1 MNHEY and CDR2 SVGAGI. V lost 7 bases and J lost 3; bases outside the gene matches: 5. The chain's CDR3 is CASTSGGIYNEQFF. As DNA, the CDR3 is TGTGCCAGCACCTCGGGGGGGATCTACAATGAGCAGTTCTTC.

This rearrangement joins TRBV7-9 to TRBJ2-7; D possibly corresponds to TRBD2 (5 bases). The CDR3 has 15 amino acids. Germline V lookup: CDR1 SEHNR, CDR2 FQNEAQ (reference sequence). V shed 5 bases and J shed 1 base, with 15 bases lying between them. The CDR3 region has the DNA TGTGCCAGCAGCCGAGTCCGGGGTAGGTCCTACGAGCAGTACTTC. Translation gives CASSRVRGRSYEQYF.

The CDR3 loop is CASSSRQTGGYGYTF. For the CDR3, the DNA is TGTGCCAGCAGCTCCCGCCAGACAGGCGGCTATGGCTACACCTTC. The chain carries TRBV9 and TRBJ1-2; a possible D gene is TRBD1 (6 bases). CDR1 SGDLS and CDR2 YYNGEE come from the germline V gene. V shed 4 bases and J shed 4 bases, with 17 bases lying between them. The CDR3 totals 15 residues.

V and J are TRBV2 and TRBJ2-1, with 8 bases aligning to TRBD2. J lost 7 bases, V lost 7 bases, and 9 bases had no gene match. Germline CDR1 reads SNHLY; CDR2 reads FYNNEI. The CDR3 consists of 14 residues. The CDR3 protein is CASTGGRAGNEQFF. CDR3 bases: TGTGCCAGCACGGGAGGGAGGGCCGGAAATGAGCAGTTCTTC.

Only a few counts were recorded for this clone. V and J are TRBV28 and TRBJ2-7, with D maybe TRBD1 (6 bases). From germline, CDR1 is MDHEN and CDR2 SYDVKM. The CDR3 extends over 15 amino acids. V lost 6 bases and J lost 1, with 16 bases in between. The CDR3 spells CASSSGTPLSYEQYF. The CDR3 DNA sequence: TGTGCCAGCAGCTCCGGGACACCGCTTTCCTACGAGCAGTACTTC.

The rearrangement joins TRBV6-1 to TRBJ1-4, with 8 bases lining up with TRBD1. Germline-derived CDR1 and CDR2 are MNHNS and SASEGT. The CDR3 is 15 amino acids. Trimming removed 2 bases from V and 3 bases from J; junction bases left unmatched: 2. The CDR3 DNA sequence: TGTGCCAGCAGTGAATGGGACAGGCCTAATGAAAAACTGTTTTTT. Amino acid sequence: CASSEWDRPNEKLFF.

The CDR3 spells CASSLNRAYGYTF. Here the CDR3 DNA reads TGTGCCAGCAGTCTTAACAGAGCTTATGGCTACACCTTC. J is TRBJ1-2 and V is TRBV12-3 or TRBV12-4; D remains ambiguous. V lost 5 bases and J lost 5, with 12 bases in between. The CDR3 loop spans 13 amino acids.

The chain joins TRBV12-5 to TRBJ1-1; TRBD1 matches 9 bases. Losses at the gene ends were 2 bases for V and 3 bases for J; bases not matched to a gene: 19. This CDR3 is built from 20 residues. The germline gives CDR1 LGHNT, CDR2 FRNRAP. Written as DNA, the CDR3 is TGTGCTAGTGGTTTGACCACCTTGGGACAGGGTAATTTTAGGGACACTGAAGCTTTCTTT. Protein: CASGLTTLGQGNFRDTEAFF. The full variable domain, its missing parts supplied by reference TRBV12-5 and TRBJ1-1, is DARVTQTPRHKVTEMGQEVTMRCQPILGHNTVFWYRQTMMQGLELLAYFRNRAPLDDSGMPKDRFSAEMPDATLATLKIQPSEPRDSAVYFCASGLTTLGQGNFRDTEAFFGQGTRLTVV.

The chain carries TRBV10-2 and TRBJ1-5; the D gene is possibly TRBD1 (5 bases). Germline lookup yields CDR1 WSHSY and CDR2 SAAADI. The germline V and J ends were trimmed by 4 bases and 9 bases, with 13 bases remaining between them. This CDR3 has 13 residues. For the CDR3, the DNA is TGCGCCAGCAGTGGACCAACAGGATCGCCCCAGCATTTT. This sequence encodes CASSGPTGSPQHF.

The chain recombines TRBV19 with TRBJ2-7; 7 bases map to TRBD1. V was pared by 6 bases and J by 0 bases, with 5 bases of the junction left unmatched. The CDR3 totals 14 residues. Germline values: CDR1 LNHDA, CDR2 SQIVND (reference sequence). The DNA of the CDR3 is TGTGCCAGTAGGTTGGACAGGAGCTCCTACGAGCAGTACTTC. This sequence encodes CASRLDRSSYEQYF.

This clone was detected a few times. This chain links TRBV6-5 with TRBJ1-6; 9 bases are a match to TRBD1. The CDR3 has 14 amino acids. V shed 9 bases, J shed 5 bases, and the junction held 5 bases outside the gene matches. The germline gives CDR1 MNHEY, CDR2 SVGAGI. The DNA of the CDR3 is TGTGCCAGTTCCCGGGACAGGGATAATTCACCCCTCCACTTT. This sequence encodes CASSRDRDNSPLHF.